This T cell receptor beta chain stems from a study of spatial heterogeneity in lung cancer. Study summary: As counted in raw reads, each unique TCR and UMI combination appeared more than ten times on average. Findings of the study overall: Expanded intratumoral alpha and beta TCR counts tracked tumor mutation counts.

This clonotype has a count of ten or more. Its antigen remains unknown. Via MiXCR, TCRdb re-called the 5' RACE reads, giving one row per CDR3 protein. Of 23,000 or so distinct CDR3 sequences listed, nearly 6.5% are singletons. Specified time point: sample taken at primary tumor resection. Samples were donated by 72 untreated early-stage non-small cell lung cancer patients. The input material, whole RNA from tumor, nontumor lung or frozen PBMC, was sequenced unsorted. This CDR3 is built from 18 residues. The germline gives CDR1 SGHRS, CDR2 YFSETQ. J was trimmed by 3 bases and V by 2 bases; bases with no gene match: 10.

Specimen: lung tumor tissue, collected at surgery. This sequence joins TRBV5-1 and TRBJ2-1; 11 bases map to TRBD2. The TCR sequence derives from a male donor with early-stage non-small cell lung cancer. For the CDR3, the DNA is TGCGCCAGCAGCTTTACTAGCGGGGGCCCCTCCCTCTACAATGAGCAGTTCTTC. Encoded protein: CASSFTSGGPSLYNEQFF.